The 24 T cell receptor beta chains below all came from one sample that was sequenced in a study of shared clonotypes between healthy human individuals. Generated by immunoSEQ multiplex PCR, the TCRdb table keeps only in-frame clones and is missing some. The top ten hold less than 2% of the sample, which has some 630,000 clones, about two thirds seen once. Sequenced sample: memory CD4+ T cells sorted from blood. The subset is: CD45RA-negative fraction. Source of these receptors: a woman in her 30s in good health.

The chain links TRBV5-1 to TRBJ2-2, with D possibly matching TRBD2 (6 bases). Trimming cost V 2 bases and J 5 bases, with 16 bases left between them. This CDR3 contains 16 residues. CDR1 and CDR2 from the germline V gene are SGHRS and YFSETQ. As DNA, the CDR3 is TGCGCCAGCAGCTTAACCGCGGGATCGCGTACCGGGGAGCTGTTTTTT. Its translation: CASSLTAGSRTGELFF. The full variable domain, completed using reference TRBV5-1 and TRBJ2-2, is KAGVTQTPRYLIKTRGQQVTLSCSPISGHRSVSWYQQTPGQGLQFLFEYFSETQRNKGNFPGRFSGRQFSNSRSEMNVSTLELGDSALYLCASSLTAGSRTGELFFGEGSRLTVL.

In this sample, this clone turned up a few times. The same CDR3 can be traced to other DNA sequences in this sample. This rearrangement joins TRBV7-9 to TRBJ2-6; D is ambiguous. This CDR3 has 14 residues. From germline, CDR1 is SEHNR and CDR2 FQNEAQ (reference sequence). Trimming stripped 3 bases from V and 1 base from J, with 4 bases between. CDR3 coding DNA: TGTGCCAGCAGCTTGGTGTCTGGGGCCAACGTCCTGACTTTC. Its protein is CASSLVSGANVLTF.

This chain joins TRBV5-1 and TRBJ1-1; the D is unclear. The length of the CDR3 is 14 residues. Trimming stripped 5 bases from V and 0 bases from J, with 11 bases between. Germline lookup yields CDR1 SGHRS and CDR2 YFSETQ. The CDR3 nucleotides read TGCGCCAGCAGGTCAGGAGGTATGAACACTGAAGCTTTCTTT. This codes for CASRSGGMNTEAFF.

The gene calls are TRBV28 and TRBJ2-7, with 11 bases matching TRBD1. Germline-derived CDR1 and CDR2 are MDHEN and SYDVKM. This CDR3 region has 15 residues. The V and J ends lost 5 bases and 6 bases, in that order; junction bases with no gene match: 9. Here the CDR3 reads CASSAPGQGGSEQYF. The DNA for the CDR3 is TGTGCCAGCAGTGCACCGGGACAGGGGGGAAGCGAGCAGTACTTC. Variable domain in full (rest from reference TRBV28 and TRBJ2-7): DVKVTQSSRYLVKRTGEKVFLECVQDMDHENMFWYRQDPGLGLRLIYFSYDVKMKEKGDIPEGYSVSREKKERFSLILESASTNQTSMYLCASSAPGQGGSEQYFGPGTRLTVT.

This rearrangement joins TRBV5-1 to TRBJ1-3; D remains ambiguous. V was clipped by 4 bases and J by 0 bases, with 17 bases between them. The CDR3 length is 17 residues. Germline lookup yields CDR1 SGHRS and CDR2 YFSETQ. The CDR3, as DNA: TGCGCCAGCAGCCCTTCACCGCTGGAAAGCTCTGGAAACACCATATATTTT. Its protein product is CASSPSPLESSGNTIYF.

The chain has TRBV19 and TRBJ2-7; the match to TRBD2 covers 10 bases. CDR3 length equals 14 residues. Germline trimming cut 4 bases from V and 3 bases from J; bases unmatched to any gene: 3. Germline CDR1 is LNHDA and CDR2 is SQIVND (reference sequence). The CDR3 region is CASSTASGSYEQYF. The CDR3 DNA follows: TGTGCCAGTAGTACCGCTAGCGGGAGCTACGAGCAGTACTTC.

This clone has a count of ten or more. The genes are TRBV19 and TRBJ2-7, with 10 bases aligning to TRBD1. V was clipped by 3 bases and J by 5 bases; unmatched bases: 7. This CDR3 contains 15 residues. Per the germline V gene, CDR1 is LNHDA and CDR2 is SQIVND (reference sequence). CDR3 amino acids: CASSMFGTGAHEQYF. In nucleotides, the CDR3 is TGTGCCAGTAGTATGTTCGGGACAGGGGCCCACGAGCAGTACTTC. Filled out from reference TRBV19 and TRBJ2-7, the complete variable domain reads DGGITQSPKYLFRKEGQNVTLSCEQNLNHDAMYWYRQDPGQGLRLIYYSQIVNDFQKGDIAEGYSVSREKKESFPLTVTSAQKNPTAFYLCASSMFGTGAHEQYFGPGTRLTVT.

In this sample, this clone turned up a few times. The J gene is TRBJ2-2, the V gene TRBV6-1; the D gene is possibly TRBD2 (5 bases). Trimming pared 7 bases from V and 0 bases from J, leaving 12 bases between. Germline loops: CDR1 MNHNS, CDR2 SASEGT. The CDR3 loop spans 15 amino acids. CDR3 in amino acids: CASTSLLANTGELFF. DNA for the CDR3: TGTGCCAGCACATCTTTACTAGCGAACACCGGGGAGCTGTTTTTT.

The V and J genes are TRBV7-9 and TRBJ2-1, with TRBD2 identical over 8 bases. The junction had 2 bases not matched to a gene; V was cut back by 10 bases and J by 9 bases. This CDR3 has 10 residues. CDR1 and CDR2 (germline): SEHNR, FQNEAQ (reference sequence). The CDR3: CATAGGEQFF. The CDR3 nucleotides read TGTGCCACCGCGGGGGGTGAGCAGTTCTTC.

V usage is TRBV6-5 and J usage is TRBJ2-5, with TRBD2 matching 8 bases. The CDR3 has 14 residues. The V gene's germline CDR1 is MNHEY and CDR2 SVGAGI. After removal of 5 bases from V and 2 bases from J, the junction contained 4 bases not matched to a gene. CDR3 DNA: TGTGCCAGCAGTCAAGCGGGAGCTCAAGAGACCCAGTACTTC. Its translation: CASSQAGAQETQYF.

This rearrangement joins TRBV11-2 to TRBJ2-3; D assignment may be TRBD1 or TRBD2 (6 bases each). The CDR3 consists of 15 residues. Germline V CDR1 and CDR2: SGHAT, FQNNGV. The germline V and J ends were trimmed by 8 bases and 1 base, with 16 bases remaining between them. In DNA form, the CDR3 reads TGTGCCAGCGCACCCCTGGGGGGCGGCACAGATACGCAGTATTTT. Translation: CASAPLGGGTDTQYF.

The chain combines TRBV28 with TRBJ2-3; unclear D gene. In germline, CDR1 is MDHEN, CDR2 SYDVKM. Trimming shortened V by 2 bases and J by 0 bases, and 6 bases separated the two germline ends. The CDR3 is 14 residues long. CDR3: CASSLTASTDTQYF. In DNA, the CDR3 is TGTGCCAGCAGTTTAACTGCTAGCACAGATACGCAGTATTTT.

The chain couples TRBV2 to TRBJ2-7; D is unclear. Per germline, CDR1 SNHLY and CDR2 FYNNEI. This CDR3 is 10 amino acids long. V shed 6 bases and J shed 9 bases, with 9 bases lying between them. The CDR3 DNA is TGTGCCAGCAGCGACACCACGCAGTACTTC. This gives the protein CASSDTTQYF.

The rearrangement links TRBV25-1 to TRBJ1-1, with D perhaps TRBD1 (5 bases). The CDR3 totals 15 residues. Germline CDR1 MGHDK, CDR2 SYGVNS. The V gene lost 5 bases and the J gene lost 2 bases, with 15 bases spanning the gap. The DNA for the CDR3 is TGTGCCAGCAGTACCCAGGGTTCGGGAAACACTGAAGCTTTCTTT. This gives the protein CASSTQGSGNTEAFF. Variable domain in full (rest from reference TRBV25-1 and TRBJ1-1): EADIYQTPRYLVIGTGKKITLECSQTMGHDKMYWYQQDPGMELHLIHYSYGVNSTEKGDLSSESTVSRIRTEHFPLTLESARPSHTSQYLCASSTQGSGNTEAFFGQGTRLTVV.

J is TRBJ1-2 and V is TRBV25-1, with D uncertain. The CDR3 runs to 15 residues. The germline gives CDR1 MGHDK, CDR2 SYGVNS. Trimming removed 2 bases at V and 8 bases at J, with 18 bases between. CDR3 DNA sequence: TGTGCCAGCAGTGAAGCCCACCGTCTAACCTCCGGCTACACCTTC. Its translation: CASSEAHRLTSGYTF.

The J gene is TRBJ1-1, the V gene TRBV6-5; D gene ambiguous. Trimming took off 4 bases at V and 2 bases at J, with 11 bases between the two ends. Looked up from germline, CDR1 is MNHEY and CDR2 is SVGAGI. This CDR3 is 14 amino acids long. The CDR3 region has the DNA TGTGCCAGCAGTTGGAGCGGCCTTAACACTGAAGCTTTCTTT. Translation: CASSWSGLNTEAFF.

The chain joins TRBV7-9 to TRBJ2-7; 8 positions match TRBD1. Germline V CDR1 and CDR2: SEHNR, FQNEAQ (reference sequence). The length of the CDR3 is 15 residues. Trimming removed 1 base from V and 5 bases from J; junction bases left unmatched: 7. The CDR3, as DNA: TGTGCCAGCAGCTTAGGCGCAGGGGGCCCCCACGAGCAGTACTTC. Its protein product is CASSLGAGGPHEQYF.

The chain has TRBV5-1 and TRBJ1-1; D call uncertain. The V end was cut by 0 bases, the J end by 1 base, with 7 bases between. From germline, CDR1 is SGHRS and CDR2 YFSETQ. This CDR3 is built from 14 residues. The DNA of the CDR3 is TGCGCCAGCAGCTTGGGACCCAAGAACACTGAAGCTTTCTTT. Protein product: CASSLGPKNTEAFF.

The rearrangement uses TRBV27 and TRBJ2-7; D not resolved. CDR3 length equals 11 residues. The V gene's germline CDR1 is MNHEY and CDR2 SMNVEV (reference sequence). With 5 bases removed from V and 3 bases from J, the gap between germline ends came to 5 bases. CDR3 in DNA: TGTGCCAGCAGTAATTTCTACGAGCAGTACTTC. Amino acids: CASSNFYEQYF.

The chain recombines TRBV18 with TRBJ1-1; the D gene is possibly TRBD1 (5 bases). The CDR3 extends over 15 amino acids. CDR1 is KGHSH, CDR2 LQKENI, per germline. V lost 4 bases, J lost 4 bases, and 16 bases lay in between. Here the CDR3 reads CASSQRDGLGTEAFF. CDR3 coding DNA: TGTGCCAGCTCACAGAGGGACGGCCTGGGCACTGAAGCTTTCTTT.

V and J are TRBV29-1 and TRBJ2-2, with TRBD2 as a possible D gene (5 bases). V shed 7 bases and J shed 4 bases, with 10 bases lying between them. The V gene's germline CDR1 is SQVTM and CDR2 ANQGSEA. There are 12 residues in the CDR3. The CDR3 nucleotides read TGCAGCGCTAGGGAGAGCACCGGGGAGCTGTTTTTT. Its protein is CSARESTGELFF.

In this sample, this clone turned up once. CDR3 in amino acids: CASSSGQPYQETQYF. The CDR3 bases are TGTGCCAGCAGCAGTGGACAGCCTTACCAAGAGACCCAGTACTTC. This chain links TRBV9 with TRBJ2-5; TRBD1 might be the D (6 bases). The CDR3 is 15 amino acids. Germline CDR1 reads SGDLS; CDR2 reads YYNGEE. V dropped 4 bases and J dropped 0 bases, with 13 bases sitting between them.

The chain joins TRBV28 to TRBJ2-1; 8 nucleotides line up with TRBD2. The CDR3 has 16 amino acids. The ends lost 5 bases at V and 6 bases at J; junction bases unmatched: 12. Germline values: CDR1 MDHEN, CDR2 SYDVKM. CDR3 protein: CASSPLIFSGVNEQFF. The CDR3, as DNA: TGTGCCAGCAGTCCTCTCATTTTTAGCGGGGTCAATGAGCAGTTCTTC.

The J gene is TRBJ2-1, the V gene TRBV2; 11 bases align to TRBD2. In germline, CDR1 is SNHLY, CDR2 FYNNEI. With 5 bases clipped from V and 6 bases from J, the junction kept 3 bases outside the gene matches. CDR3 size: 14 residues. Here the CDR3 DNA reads TGTGCCAGCAGTTTTAGCGGGAGGGTCAATGAGCAGTTCTTC. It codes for CASSFSGRVNEQFF.